The rows below give T cell receptor beta chains drawn from one sample of a study of early T cells in non-severe SARS-CoV-2 infection. TCRdb itself ran the 5' RACE reads through MiXCR, one entry per CDR3 protein. The profile covers 55,000 to 75,000 distinct CDR3 sequences, with less than 15% appearing a single time and roughly 1.7% taken by the ten largest. Input material: whole blood. The receptors shown here come from an adult who was a healthcare worker with PCR-confirmed SARS-CoV-2 infection or an uninfected control (not recorded which). The CDR3 runs from the conserved cysteine through the conserved F or W. A D gene is named only where the DNA matches it firmly. Where a row states a size, it is once, few, many or the class of an expanded clone; other rows omit it.

J	V	D	size	CDR3	DNA
TRBJ2-7	TRBV7-6	NA	NA	CASSLESSYEQYF	TGTGCCAGCAGCTTAGAGAGCTCCTACGAGCAGTACTTC
TRBJ2-3	TRBV9	NA	many	CASSAVETDTQYF	TGTGCCAGCAGCGCCGTTGAGACAGATACGCAGTATTTT
TRBJ1-1	TRBV12-3/TRBV12-4	NA	many	CASSISAVTTEAFF	TGTGCCAGCAGCATTTCGGCAGTAACAACTGAAGCTTTCTTT
TRBJ1-4	TRBV6-6	NA	NA	CASSYGLSNEKLFF	TGTGCCAGCAGTTACGGGTTGTCTAATGAAAAACTGTTTTTT
TRBJ1-5	TRBV5-1	NA	NA	CASASDPSNQPQHF	TGCGCCAGCGCTTCTGACCCTAGCAATCAGCCCCAGCATTTT
TRBJ1-5	TRBV28	NA	few	CASSPRPRGGQPQHF	TGTGCCAGCAGTCCCCGGCCTCGGGGCGGGCAGCCCCAGCATTTT
TRBJ2-7	TRBV6-1	NA	many	CASSEGGGDYEQYF	TGTGCCAGCAGTGAAGGGGGTGGAGACTACGAGCAGTACTTC
TRBJ1-5	TRBV19	TRBD1	few	CASSFQQGNQPQHF	TGTGCCAGTAGTTTCCAACAGGGGAATCAGCCCCAGCATTTT
TRBJ2-5	TRBV20-1	TRBD1	few	CSARPQRDSETQYF	TGCAGTGCTCGGCCTCAAAGGGACAGCGAGACCCAGTACTTC
TRBJ1-2	TRBV29-1	NA	few	CSDNWLQGPNYGYTF	TGCAGCGATAACTGGCTACAGGGACCTAACTATGGCTACACCTTC
TRBJ2-7	TRBV3-1	NA	few	CASSQLPRAVSKPYEQYF	TGTGCCAGCAGCCAACTACCCCGAGCGGTTTCTAAGCCCTACGAGCAGTACTTC
TRBJ2-3	TRBV5-5	TRBD2	many	CASSFIAGGSLDTQYF	TGTGCCAGCAGCTTTATAGCGGGGGGAAGTTTAGATACGCAGTATTTT
TRBJ2-7	TRBV7-9	NA	many	CASSLVSEQYF	TGTGCCAGCAGCTTAGTTAGCGAGCAGTACTTC
TRBJ2-7	TRBV4-1	TRBD1	few	CASSSRDRGPVYF	TGCGCCAGCAGCTCCCGGGACAGGGGGCCGGTTTACTTC
TRBJ1-4	TRBV29-1	NA	NA	CSVGVGGTNEKLFF	TGCAGCGTTGGAGTCGGGGGGACTAATGAAAAACTGTTTTTT
TRBJ2-3	TRBV20-1	NA	few	CSGNYLTDTQYF	TGCAGTGGTAACTACCTCACAGATACGCAGTATTTT
TRBJ2-2	TRBV30	NA	few	CAWSSTAGELFF	TGTGCCTGGAGCTCTACGGCGGGGGAGCTGTTTTTT
TRBJ1-2	TRBV3-1	TRBD1	many	CASSQEEFTGASRYTF	TGTGCCAGCAGCCAAGAGGAGTTTACAGGGGCCAGTCGCTACACCTTC